These 13 T cell receptor beta chains were all obtained from the same sample, sequenced in a study of T-cell memory formation after mild COVID-19. TCRdb called the 5' RACE reads again in MiXCR, with one record for every CDR3 protein. The repertoire holds hundreds of thousands of distinct CDR3 sequences, with roughly 18% as singletons. The material sequenced was PBMCs or a T cell subset sorted from them (not recorded which). Receptors were obtained from an adult woman who had mild COVID-19 (a few samples of this study predate the infection). Cell type and time point are not known.

This clonotype has more than one count but fewer than ten. V usage is TRBV7-2 and J usage is TRBJ2-7, with D perhaps TRBD2 (5 bases). This CDR3 contains 15 residues. Per the germline V gene, CDR1 is SGHTA and CDR2 is FQGNSA. V was clipped by 1 base and J by 2 bases, with 12 bases between them. The CDR3 sequence is CASSLDTRVTYEQYF. The CDR3, as DNA: TGTGCCAGCAGCTTAGATACGCGGGTCACCTACGAGCAGTACTTC.

The chain combines TRBV6-5 with TRBJ2-7, with TRBD1 identical over 7 bases. After removal of 2 bases from V and 0 bases from J, the junction contained 10 bases not matched to a gene. Germline-derived CDR1 and CDR2 are MNHEY and SVGAGI. CDR3 length equals 17 residues. The CDR3: CASSYGAYRGSSYEQYF. The CDR3 region has the DNA TGTGCCAGCAGTTACGGGGCCTACAGGGGCAGCTCCTACGAGCAGTACTTC.

The DNA of the CDR3 is TGCAGTGCTAGTGGCGCGGCGGAGACCCAGTACTTC. Its translation is CSASGAAETQYF. This chain uses TRBV20-1 with TRBJ2-5; D not resolved. V lost 3 bases to trimming and J lost 5 bases, with 10 bases between them. This CDR3 contains 12 residues. Germline V lookup: CDR1 DFQATT, CDR2 SNEGSKA (reference sequence).

The table lists this clonotype with a few counts. The chain carries TRBV19 and TRBJ1-5; maybe TRBD1 (5 bases). The germline gives CDR1 LNHDA, CDR2 SQIVND (reference sequence). The V and J ends lost 7 bases and 1 base respectively, with 17 bases between them. CDR3 size: 16 residues. The CDR3 DNA sequence: TGTGCCAGTACCCCAGGAGGGGAAAGGAGCAATCAGCCCCAGCATTTT. Translated: CASTPGGERSNQPQHF.

In its sample, this clonotype was seen a few times. The rearrangement links TRBV7-8 to TRBJ2-5, with D tentatively TRBD2 (5 bases). This CDR3 contains 15 residues. The ends were cut back, 6 bases at V and 2 bases at J, with 16 bases in the middle. CDR1 is SGHVS, CDR2 FQNEAQ, per germline. The CDR3 protein is CASRHPEELQETQYF. The CDR3 DNA is TGTGCCAGCAGGCACCCGGAGGAGCTACAAGAGACCCAGTACTTC.

The sample holds a few counts of this clonotype. The rearrangement uses TRBV5-4 and TRBJ2-5, with D tentatively TRBD2 (6 bases). V lost 3 bases and J lost 4, with 16 bases in between. This CDR3 region has 15 residues. CDR1 is SGHNT, CDR2 YYREEE, per germline (reference sequence). CDR3 protein: CASSSAGTGRETQYF. In DNA, the CDR3 is TGTGCCAGCAGCTCCGCCGGGACTGGAAGAGAGACCCAGTACTTC.

The V call is TRBV6-2 or TRBV6-3, the J call TRBJ1-1, with TRBD1 matching 7 bases. Germline-derived CDR1 and CDR2 are MNHEY and SVGEGT. This CDR3 has 14 residues. V lost 4 bases and J lost 5; bases outside the gene matches: 7. The CDR3 DNA follows: TGTGCCAGCAGTTTCCCTACAGGGGTTACTGAAGCTTTCTTT. Its protein product is CASSFPTGVTEAFF.

The chain joins TRBV7-3 to TRBJ2-1, with 9 positions matching TRBD2. Germline loops: CDR1 SGHTA, CDR2 FQGTGA. The CDR3 runs 17 residues. V shed 1 base, J shed 9 bases, and the junction held 13 bases outside the gene matches. The CDR3 bases are TGTGCCAGCAGCTTAAGTCCTGCGGGAGGGCCGGGGGCTGAGCAGTTCTTC. Encoded protein: CASSLSPAGGPGAEQFF.

The chain couples TRBV13 to TRBJ1-1; possible D gene TRBD1, 5 bases. The CDR3 is made up of 14 amino acids. Germline V CDR1 and CDR2: PRHDT, FYEKMQ (reference sequence). Between the trimmed V and J ends, which lost 5 bases and 7 bases, there was a span of 17 bases. In nucleotides, the CDR3 is TGTGCCAGCAGCCGCGGAGGGACGGTCGGTGAAGCTTTCTTT. This translates into CASSRGGTVGEAFF.

This clonotype was counted between two and nine times. The chain links TRBV12-3 or TRBV12-4 to TRBJ2-6; the D gene is possibly TRBD1 (5 bases). V lost 10 bases, J lost 2 bases, and 21 bases lay in between. The CDR3 runs 17 residues. The CDR3 reads CATWSGREGAGANVLTF. The CDR3 DNA reads TGTGCCACATGGTCTGGCAGGGAAGGTGCTGGGGCCAACGTCCTGACTTTC.

This clonotype was detected a few times. The chain joins TRBV27 to TRBJ1-2; D is unclear. The CDR3 has 14 residues. V lost 5 bases and J 8 bases, leaving 18 bases between the germline ends. Germline V gene data show CDR1 as MNHEY and CDR2 as SMNVEV (reference sequence). The CDR3 region is CASSPQDGPGGYTF. The DNA for the CDR3 is TGTGCCAGCAGTCCTCAGGACGGTCCGGGGGGCTACACCTTC.

This chain joins TRBV7-6 and TRBJ2-1, with 8 bases matching TRBD2. CDR3 length equals 16 residues. CDR1 is SGHVS, CDR2 FNYEAQ, per germline. The V and J ends lost 5 bases and 10 bases, in that order; junction bases with no gene match: 16. The CDR3 loop is CASSLLSGGARGEQFF. In nucleotides, the CDR3 is TGTGCCAGCAGCCTCCTAAGCGGGGGAGCCCGGGGGGAGCAGTTCTTC.

This clonotype was found a few times. The chain uses TRBV19 and TRBJ1-2, with TRBD1 matching over 7 bases. V was clipped by 3 bases and J by 4 bases; unmatched bases: 8. This CDR3 spans 15 amino acids. CDR1 and CDR2 from the germline V gene are LNHDA and SQIVND (reference sequence). CDR3 protein: CASSILDRDSYGYTF. CDR3 in DNA: TGTGCCAGTAGTATCCTCGACAGGGATAGCTATGGCTACACCTTC.